One and the same sample provided the 25 T cell receptor beta chains below, sequenced in a study of vaccination effects on CD4 cells after COVID-19. Using immunoSEQ multiplex PCR, the repertoire was profiled, and TCRdb retains in-frame clones only, with some absent. The data contain more than 20,000 clones, approximately 77% of them singletons. These receptors have no known antigen. With the ViraFEST assay, the study expanded antigen-specific CD4+ T cells using viral peptide pools, then sequenced them. Following a 10-day culture, CD4+ T cells were purified. Each participant was given two doses of one vaccine (BNT162b2 or mRNA-1273). Sequences were derived from CD4+ T cells from PBMCs cultured with HCoV-NL63 spike peptides, sampled after COVID-19 vaccination. All receptors come from a human donor who received a COVID-19 vaccine.

V usage is TRBV9 and J usage is TRBJ1-6; 9 bases line up with TRBD1. CDR3 length: 15 amino acids. V was pared by 3 bases and J by 7 bases, with 5 bases of the junction left unmatched. Germline lookup yields CDR1 SGDLS and CDR2 YYNGEE. Here the CDR3 reads CASSGPGQGNSPLHF. CDR3 DNA: TGTGCCAGCAGCGGCCCGGGACAGGGAAATTCACCCCTCCACTTT.

This rearrangement joins TRBV21-1 to TRBJ2-3. TRBV21-1 is shown as a pseudogene. The CDR3 length is 13 residues. The CDR3 here is CASSGPATDTQYF. In nucleotides, the CDR3 is TGTGCCAGCAGCGGACCTGCCACAGATACGCAGTATTTT.

The chain uses TRBV18 and TRBJ1-2; 8 nucleotides line up with TRBD1. CDR1 is KGHSH, CDR2 LQKENI, per germline. V lost 0 bases, J lost 4 bases, and 4 bases stayed unmatched. The CDR3 is 15 amino acids. The CDR3 loop is CASSPPRTGPYGYTF. Here the CDR3 DNA reads TGTGCCAGCTCACCACCTCGGACAGGGCCCTATGGCTACACCTTC.

This chain uses TRBV10-1 with TRBJ1-1; maybe TRBD1 (5 bases). Trimming shortened V by 2 bases and J by 1 base, and 11 bases separated the two germline ends. The CDR3 is made up of 15 amino acids. Germline V lookup: CDR1 WNHNN, CDR2 SYGVQD (reference sequence). The CDR3 DNA is TGCGCCAGCAGTGAGACTGGACACTCGAACACTGAAGCTTTCTTT. The encoded protein is CASSETGHSNTEAFF.

The chain carries TRBV10-3 and TRBJ2-7; D uncertain. Between the trimmed V and J ends, which lost 3 bases and 2 bases, there was a span of 11 bases. The germline CDR1 and CDR2 sequences are ENHRY and SYGVKD. The CDR3 extends over 14 amino acids. DNA for the CDR3: TGTGCCATCAGTGATCCCACTACAACCTACGAGCAGTACTTC. Protein: CAISDPTTTYEQYF.

This chain joins TRBV13 and TRBJ2-7; 8 nucleotides align to TRBD1. Trimming cost V 5 bases and J 2 bases; bases outside gene matches: 11. Germline-derived CDR1 and CDR2 are PRHDT and FYEKMQ (reference sequence). The CDR3 extends over 16 amino acids. CDR3 DNA sequence: TGTGCCAGCAGCCGTACAGGGGGGATAATAGCCTACGAGCAGTACTTC. As protein: CASSRTGGIIAYEQYF.

This rearrangement joins TRBV10-2 to TRBJ1-1, with D perhaps TRBD1 (6 bases). Trimming removed 3 bases from V and 5 bases from J, with 19 bases in between. The CDR3 spans 16 residues. Germline loops: CDR1 WSHSY, CDR2 SAAADI. CDR3 DNA sequence: TGCGCCAGCAGTGATCCCGGGGGCGTAGGGGGAACTGAAGCTTTCTTT. The encoded protein is CASSDPGGVGGTEAFF.

The table lists this clone with a count of one. The chain employs TRBV5-1 and TRBJ1-1; 8 bases line up with TRBD1. V trimming: 4 bases; J trimming: 0 bases; junction bases outside the gene matches: 11. The CDR3 has 17 amino acids. The germline V gene encodes CDR1 SGHRS and CDR2 YFSETQ. CDR3 nucleotide sequence: TGCGCCAGCAGCATCGGACAGGGCAGCTCAATGAACACTGAAGCTTTCTTT. Its translation is CASSIGQGSSMNTEAFF. Supplemented by reference TRBV5-1 and TRBJ1-1, the full variable domain reads KAGVTQTPRYLIKTRGQQVTLSCSPISGHRSVSWYQQTPGQGLQFLFEYFSETQRNKGNFPGRFSGRQFSNSRSEMNVSTLELGDSALYLCASSIGQGSSMNTEAFFGQGTRLTVV.

J is TRBJ2-5 and V is TRBV12-3 or TRBV12-4; unclear D gene. Trimming took off 4 bases at V and 5 bases at J, with 11 bases between the two ends. The CDR3 totals 13 residues. The CDR3 loop reads CASSYYLFETQYF. DNA of the CDR3: TGTGCCAGCAGTTACTATTTATTCGAGACCCAGTACTTC.

The chain is built from TRBV30 and TRBJ1-2, with unresolved D. The CDR3 covers 11 residues. Germline V gene data show CDR1 as GTSNPN and CDR2 as SVGIG (reference sequence). Between the trimmed V and J ends, which lost 5 bases and 2 bases, there was a span of 6 bases. The CDR3, as DNA: TGTGCCTGGGGCAACAACTATGGCTACACCTTC. The encoded protein is CAWGNNYGYTF.

The chain employs TRBV19 and TRBJ2-1, with 9 positions matching TRBD2. V lost 10 bases to trimming and J lost 8 bases; unmatched junction nucleotides: 12. The CDR3 loop spans 14 amino acids. Germline V gene lookup returns CDR1 LNHDA and CDR2 SQIVND (reference sequence). CDR3 region: CATTAGGALDEQFF. CDR3 nucleotides: TGTGCCACCACGGCGGGGGGGGCCTTGGATGAGCAGTTCTTC.

Here the CDR3 DNA reads TGTGCCAGCAGCTTGGTATCAACAGGGGGCACTTTGAAGACCCAGTACTTC. This codes for CASSLVSTGGTLKTQYF. J is TRBJ2-5 and V is TRBV5-6; TRBD1 matches at 9 bases. This CDR3 has 17 amino acids. Germline lookup yields CDR1 SGHDT and CDR2 YYEEEE. J lost 6 bases, V lost 0 bases, and 12 bases had no gene match.

This clone was seen once. The chain uses TRBV12-5 and TRBJ2-2; 10 nucleotides line up with TRBD2. CDR3 length equals 16 residues. Trimming at V came to 6 bases and at J to 5 bases, leaving 9 bases not matched to a gene. Per germline, CDR1 LGHNT and CDR2 FRNRAP. The CDR3 is CASGRLAGVRTGELFF. The CDR3 nucleotides are TGTGCTAGTGGCCGGCTAGCGGGAGTTAGGACCGGGGAGCTGTTTTTT.

This clone has more than one count but fewer than ten. V gene TRBV5-5 combines with J gene TRBJ2-2, with D possibly matching TRBD1 (5 bases). Between the trimmed V and J ends, which lost 2 bases and 6 bases, there was a span of 8 bases. This CDR3 comprises 13 residues. CDR1 and CDR2 from the germline V gene are SGHKS and YYEKEE (reference sequence). CDR3 amino acids: CASSLQQAGELFF. DNA for the CDR3: TGTGCCAGCAGCTTACAACAGGCCGGGGAGCTGTTTTTT.

The chain is built from TRBV6-5 and TRBJ2-5; TRBD1 matches at 9 bases. V shed 6 bases, J shed 4 bases, and the junction held 9 bases outside the gene matches. The germline V gene has CDR1 MNHEY and CDR2 SVGAGI. The CDR3 sequence is 15 residues long. The CDR3 loop reads CASRTGGAGGETQYF. CDR3 coding DNA: TGTGCCAGCAGAACAGGGGGCGCCGGGGGAGAGACCCAGTACTTC.

The chain couples TRBV2 to TRBJ2-1; possible D gene TRBD1, 6 bases. V gave up 6 bases and J gave up 5 bases, with 14 bases separating them. The germline gives CDR1 SNHLY, CDR2 FYNNEI. There are 14 residues in the CDR3. In DNA, the CDR3 is TGTGCCAGCAGCCTAAGGGGGTATAACAATGAGCAGTTCTTC. Amino acids: CASSLRGYNNEQFF.

The table lists this clone with a few counts. The rearrangement joins TRBV19 to TRBJ2-2; TRBD2 matches at 12 bases. CDR1 is LNHDA and CDR2 is SQIVND in the germline V gene (reference sequence). V lost 7 bases and J lost 5; bases outside the gene matches: 11. CDR3 length: 17 amino acids. The CDR3 loop is CASTSTSGRSGTGELFF. CDR3 sequence (DNA): TGTGCCAGTACCTCGACTAGCGGGAGATCCGGGACCGGGGAGCTGTTTTTT.

The genes are TRBV3-1 (or the pseudogene TRBV3-2) and TRBJ1-6; 7 bases agree with TRBD1. The CDR3 totals 15 residues. J gave up 5 bases and V 2 bases, and 3 bases lay outside the gene matches. Germline V gene sequence: CDR1 LGHDT, CDR2 YNNKEL (reference sequence). The CDR3 region is CASSQTGANNSPLHF. CDR3 DNA sequence: TGTGCCAGCAGCCAAACAGGGGCCAATAATTCACCCCTCCACTTT.

This clone was seen once. This sequence joins TRBV7-8 and TRBJ2-7, with D uncertain. Trimming cost V 1 base and J 2 bases, with 9 bases left between them. Germline-derived CDR1 and CDR2 are SGHVS and FQNEAQ. The CDR3 sequence is 14 residues long. The CDR3 nucleotides read TGTGCCAGCAGCTTAGAGGCAGCCACCTACGAGCAGTACTTC. Amino acids: CASSLEAATYEQYF. Using reference TRBV7-8 and TRBJ2-7 for the parts outside the CDR3, the full variable domain is GAGVSQSPRYKVAKRGQDVALRCDPISGHVSLFWYQQALGQGPEFLTYFQNEAQLDKSGLPSDRFFAERPEGSVSTLKIQRTQQEDSAVYLCASSLEAATYEQYFGPGTRLTVT.

The sample holds a few counts of this clone. The rearrangement links TRBV15 to TRBJ2-1, with 7 bases identical to TRBD1. Looked up from germline, CDR1 is LNHNV and CDR2 is YYDKDF (reference sequence). V shed 5 bases and J 7 bases; nucleotides not matched to a gene: 14. The CDR3 is 16 residues long. CDR3 sequence (DNA): TGTGCCACCAGCGGACGAATGACAGGGACGATGAATGAGCAGTTCTTC. Its protein product is CATSGRMTGTMNEQFF.

The rearrangement uses TRBV10-3 and TRBJ1-1, with a weak D call TRBD1 (5 bases). Trimming pared 3 bases from V and 3 bases from J, leaving 8 bases between. Germline V CDR1 and CDR2: ENHRY, SYGVKD. CDR3 length: 13 amino acids. CDR3 loop: CAISEGRDTEAFF. CDR3 nucleotides: TGTGCCATCAGTGAAGGCAGGGACACTGAAGCTTTCTTT.

This clone was seen a handful of times. The CDR3 coding sequence is TGCAGCGTGGTCGTGCAGGAGAACACTGAAGCTTTCTTT. It specifies CSVVVQENTEAFF. This chain uses TRBV29-1 with TRBJ1-1; no clear D gene. Trimming stripped 6 bases from V and 1 base from J, with 12 bases between. Germline CDR1 and CDR2: SQVTM and ANQGSEA. CDR3 length: 13 amino acids.

CDR3 nucleotides: TGTGCCAGTGGCAGGCAAACCGGAGGACAGCCCCAGCATTTT. Translated: CASGRQTGGQPQHF. The V gene is TRBV19, the J gene TRBJ1-5; D unclear. The CDR3 spans 14 residues. Germline loops: CDR1 LNHDA, CDR2 SQIVND (reference sequence). V was pared by 8 bases and J by 7 bases, with 18 bases between.

The rearrangement uses TRBV5-1 and TRBJ2-2; D remains ambiguous. Trimming shortened V by 1 base and J by 3 bases, and 10 bases separated the two germline ends. Per the germline V gene, CDR1 is SGHRS and CDR2 is YFSETQ. This CDR3 is built from 15 residues. The CDR3: CASSLSRSDTGELFF. The CDR3 coding sequence is TGCGCCAGCAGCTTGTCCAGGAGCGACACCGGGGAGCTGTTTTTT.

This chain links TRBV5-1 with TRBJ2-1; a possible D gene is TRBD2 (6 bases). This CDR3 is 16 amino acids long. CDR1 is SGHRS, CDR2 YFSETQ, per germline. Trimming cost V 0 bases and J 0 bases, with 10 bases left between them. The CDR3 DNA reads as TGCGCCAGCAGCTTGGCCTACGGGAGCTCCTACAATGAGCAGTTCTTC. The encoded protein is CASSLAYGSSYNEQFF.